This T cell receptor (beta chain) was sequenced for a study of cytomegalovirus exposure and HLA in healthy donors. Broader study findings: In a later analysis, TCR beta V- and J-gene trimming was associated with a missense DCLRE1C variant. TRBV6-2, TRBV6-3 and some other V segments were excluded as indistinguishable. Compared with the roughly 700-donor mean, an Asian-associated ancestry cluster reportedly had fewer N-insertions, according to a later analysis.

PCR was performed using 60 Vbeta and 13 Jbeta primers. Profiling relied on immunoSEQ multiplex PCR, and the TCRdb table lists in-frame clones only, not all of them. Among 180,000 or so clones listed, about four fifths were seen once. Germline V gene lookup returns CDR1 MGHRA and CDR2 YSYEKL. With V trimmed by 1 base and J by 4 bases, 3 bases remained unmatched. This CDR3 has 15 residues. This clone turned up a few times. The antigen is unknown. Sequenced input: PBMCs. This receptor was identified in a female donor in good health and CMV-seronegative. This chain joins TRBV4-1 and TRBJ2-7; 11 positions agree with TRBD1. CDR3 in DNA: TGCGCCAGCAGCCAAGGGGACAGGGGGTTGTACGAGCAGTACTTC. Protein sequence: CASSQGDRGLYEQYF.